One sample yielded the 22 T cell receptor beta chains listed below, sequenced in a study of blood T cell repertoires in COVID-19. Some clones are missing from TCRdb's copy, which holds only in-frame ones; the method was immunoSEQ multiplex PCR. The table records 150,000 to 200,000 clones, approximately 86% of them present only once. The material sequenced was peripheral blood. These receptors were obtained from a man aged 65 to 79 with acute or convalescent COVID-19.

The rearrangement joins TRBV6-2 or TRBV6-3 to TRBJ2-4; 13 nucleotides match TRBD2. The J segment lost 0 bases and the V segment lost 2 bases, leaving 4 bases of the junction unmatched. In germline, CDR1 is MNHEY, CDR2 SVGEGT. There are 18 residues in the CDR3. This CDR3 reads CASSYGTSGNLAKNIQYF. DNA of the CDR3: TGTGCCAGCAGTTACGGGACTAGCGGGAATCTAGCCAAAAACATTCAGTACTTC.

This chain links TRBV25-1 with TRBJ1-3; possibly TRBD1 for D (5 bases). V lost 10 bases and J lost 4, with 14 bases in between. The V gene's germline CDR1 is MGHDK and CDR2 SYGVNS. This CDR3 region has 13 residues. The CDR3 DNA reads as TGTGCCACGACAGTATCTGGGGGAAACACCATATATTTT. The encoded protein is CATTVSGGNTIYF.

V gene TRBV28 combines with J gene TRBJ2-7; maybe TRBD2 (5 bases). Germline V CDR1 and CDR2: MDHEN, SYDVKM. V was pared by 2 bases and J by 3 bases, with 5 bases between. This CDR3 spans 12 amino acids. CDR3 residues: CASSLRGYEQYF. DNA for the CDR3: TGTGCCAGCAGTTTACGGGGCTACGAGCAGTACTTC.

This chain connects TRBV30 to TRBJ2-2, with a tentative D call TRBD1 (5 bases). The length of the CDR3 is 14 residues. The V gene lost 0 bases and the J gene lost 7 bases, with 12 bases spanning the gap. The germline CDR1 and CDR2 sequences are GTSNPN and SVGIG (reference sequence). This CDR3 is CAWSVPGYGGELFF. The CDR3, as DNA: TGTGCCTGGAGTGTACCAGGGTATGGCGGGGAGCTGTTTTTT.

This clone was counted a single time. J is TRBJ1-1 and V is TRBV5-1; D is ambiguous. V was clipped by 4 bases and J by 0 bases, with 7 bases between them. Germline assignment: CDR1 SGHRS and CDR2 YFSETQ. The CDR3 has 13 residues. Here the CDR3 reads CASSLNLNTEAFF. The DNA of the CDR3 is TGCGCCAGCAGCCTAAACCTGAACACTGAAGCTTTCTTT. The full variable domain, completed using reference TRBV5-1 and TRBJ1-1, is KAGVTQTPRYLIKTRGQQVTLSCSPISGHRSVSWYQQTPGQGLQFLFEYFSETQRNKGNFPGRFSGRQFSNSRSEMNVSTLELGDSALYLCASSLNLNTEAFFGQGTRLTVV.

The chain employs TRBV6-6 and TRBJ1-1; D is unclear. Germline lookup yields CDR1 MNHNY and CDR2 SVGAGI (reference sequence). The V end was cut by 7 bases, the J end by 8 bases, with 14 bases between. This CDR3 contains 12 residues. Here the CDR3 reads CASNYPGEEAFF. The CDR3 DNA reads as TGTGCCAGCAATTATCCGGGAGAAGAAGCTTTCTTT.

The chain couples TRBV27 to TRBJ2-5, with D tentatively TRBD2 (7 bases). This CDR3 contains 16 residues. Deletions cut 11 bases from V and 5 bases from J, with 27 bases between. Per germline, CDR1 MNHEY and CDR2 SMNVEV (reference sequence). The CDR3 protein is CAPLPGGAQTEETQYF. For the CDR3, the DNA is TGTGCCCCCCTCCCTGGGGGGGCTCAAACGGAGGAGACCCAGTACTTC.

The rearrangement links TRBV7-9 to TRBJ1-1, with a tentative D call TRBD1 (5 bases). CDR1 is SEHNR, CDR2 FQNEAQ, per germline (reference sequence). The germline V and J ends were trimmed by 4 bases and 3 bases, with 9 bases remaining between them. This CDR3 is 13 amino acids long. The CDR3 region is CASSSQGYTEAFF. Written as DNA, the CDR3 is TGTGCCAGCAGCTCCCAGGGCTACACTGAAGCTTTCTTT.

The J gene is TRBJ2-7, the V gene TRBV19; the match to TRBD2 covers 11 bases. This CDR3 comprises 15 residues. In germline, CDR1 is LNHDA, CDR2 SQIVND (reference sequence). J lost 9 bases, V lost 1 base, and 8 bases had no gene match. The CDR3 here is CASSIGTSGSNVQYF. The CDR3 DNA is TGTGCCAGTAGTATAGGAACTAGCGGGAGTAACGTGCAGTACTTC. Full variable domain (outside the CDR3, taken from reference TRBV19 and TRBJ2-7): DGGITQSPKYLFRKEGQNVTLSCEQNLNHDAMYWYRQDPGQGLRLIYYSQIVNDFQKGDIAEGYSVSREKKESFPLTVTSAQKNPTAFYLCASSIGTSGSNVQYFGPGTRLTVT.

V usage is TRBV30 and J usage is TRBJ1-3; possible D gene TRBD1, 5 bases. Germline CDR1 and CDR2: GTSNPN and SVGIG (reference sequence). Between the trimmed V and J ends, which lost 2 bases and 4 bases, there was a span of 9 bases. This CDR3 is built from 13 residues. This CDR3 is CAWSFHRGNTIYF. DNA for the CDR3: TGTGCCTGGAGTTTTCACAGGGGAAACACCATATATTTT.

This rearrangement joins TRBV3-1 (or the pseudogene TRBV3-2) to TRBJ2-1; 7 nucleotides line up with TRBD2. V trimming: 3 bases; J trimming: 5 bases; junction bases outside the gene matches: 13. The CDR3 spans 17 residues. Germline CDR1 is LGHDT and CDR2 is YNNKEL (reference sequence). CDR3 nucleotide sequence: TGTGCCAGCAGCCACCTTACTGGCGGGAGAGTCAACAATGAGCAGTTCTTC. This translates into CASSHLTGGRVNNEQFF.

CDR3 in amino acids: CAISEPDRSYNEQFF. The CDR3 coding sequence is TGTGCCATCAGTGAGCCAGACAGGTCCTACAATGAGCAGTTCTTC. The chain joins TRBV10-3 to TRBJ2-1; D might be TRBD1 (6 bases). The CDR3 contains 15 residues. CDR1 and CDR2 (germline): ENHRY, SYGVKD. Trimming shortened V by 2 bases and J by 1 base, and 9 bases separated the two germline ends.

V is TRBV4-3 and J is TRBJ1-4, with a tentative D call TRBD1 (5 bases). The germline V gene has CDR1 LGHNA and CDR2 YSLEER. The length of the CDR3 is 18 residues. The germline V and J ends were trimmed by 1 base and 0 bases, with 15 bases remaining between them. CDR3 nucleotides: TGCGCCAGCAGCCAAGCCAACTCGGGACTTCCAACTAATGAAAAACTGTTTTTT. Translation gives CASSQANSGLPTNEKLFF.

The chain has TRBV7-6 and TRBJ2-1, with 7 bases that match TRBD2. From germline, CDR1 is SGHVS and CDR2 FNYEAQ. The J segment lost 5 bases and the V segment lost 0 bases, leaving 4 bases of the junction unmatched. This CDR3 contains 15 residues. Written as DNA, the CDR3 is TGTGCCAGCAGCTTAGCCGCGGGAGCCCACAATGAGCAGTTCTTC. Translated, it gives CASSLAAGAHNEQFF.

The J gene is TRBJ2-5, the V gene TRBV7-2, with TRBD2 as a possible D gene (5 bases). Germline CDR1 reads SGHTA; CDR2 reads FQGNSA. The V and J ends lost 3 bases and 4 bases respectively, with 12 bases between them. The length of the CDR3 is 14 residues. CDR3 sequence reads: CASSFPGRRETQYF. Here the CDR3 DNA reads TGTGCCAGCAGCTTCCCGGGAAGACGAGAGACCCAGTACTTC. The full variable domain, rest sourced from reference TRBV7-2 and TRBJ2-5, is GAGVSQSPSNKVTEKGKDVELRCDPISGHTALYWYRQSLGQGLEFLIYFQGNSAPDKSGLPSDRFSAERTGGSVSTLTIQRTQQEDSAVYLCASSFPGRRETQYFGPGTRLLVL.

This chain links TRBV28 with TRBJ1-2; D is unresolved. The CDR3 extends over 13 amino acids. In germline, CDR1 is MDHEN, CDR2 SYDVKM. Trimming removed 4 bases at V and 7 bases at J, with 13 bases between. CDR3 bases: TGTGCCAGCAGTTCCCCACCCCCGGGTGGCTACACCTTC. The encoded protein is CASSSPPPGGYTF.

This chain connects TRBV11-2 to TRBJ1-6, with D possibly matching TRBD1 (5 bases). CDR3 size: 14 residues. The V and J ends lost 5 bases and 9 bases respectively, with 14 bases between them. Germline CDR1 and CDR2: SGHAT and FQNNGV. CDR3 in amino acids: CASSQGRGGSPLHF. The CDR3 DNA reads TGTGCCAGCAGCCAGGGTAGGGGAGGTTCACCCCTCCACTTT.

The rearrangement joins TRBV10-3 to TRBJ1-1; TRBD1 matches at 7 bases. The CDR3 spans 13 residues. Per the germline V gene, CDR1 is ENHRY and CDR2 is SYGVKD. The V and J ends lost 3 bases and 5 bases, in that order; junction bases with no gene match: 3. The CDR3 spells CAISDSGGTEAFF. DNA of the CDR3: TGTGCCATCAGTGATTCAGGGGGGACTGAAGCTTTCTTT.

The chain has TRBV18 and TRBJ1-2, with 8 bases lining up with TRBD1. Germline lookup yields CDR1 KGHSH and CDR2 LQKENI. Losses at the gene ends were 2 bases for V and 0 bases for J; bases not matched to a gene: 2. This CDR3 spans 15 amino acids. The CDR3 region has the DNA TGTGCCAGCTCACCAAGGACAGGGACTAACTATGGCTACACCTTC. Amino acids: CASSPRTGTNYGYTF.

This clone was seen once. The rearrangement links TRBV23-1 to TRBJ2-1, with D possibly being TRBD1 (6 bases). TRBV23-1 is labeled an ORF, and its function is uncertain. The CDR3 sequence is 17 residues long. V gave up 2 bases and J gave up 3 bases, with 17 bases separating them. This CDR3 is CASSQISTTGHYNEQFF. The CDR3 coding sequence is TGCGCCAGCAGTCAAATTAGTACGACAGGTCACTACAATGAGCAGTTCTTC.

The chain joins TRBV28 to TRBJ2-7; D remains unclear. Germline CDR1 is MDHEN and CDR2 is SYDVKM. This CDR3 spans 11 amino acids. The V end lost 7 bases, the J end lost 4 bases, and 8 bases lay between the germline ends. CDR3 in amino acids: CASNSAYEQYF. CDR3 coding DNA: TGTGCCAGCAATTCAGCGTACGAGCAGTACTTC.

The chain's CDR3 is CAISEWAGEMKTDTQYF. CDR3 DNA sequence: TGTGCCATCAGTGAGTGGGCAGGGGAAATGAAAACAGATACGCAGTATTTT. The chain joins TRBV10-3 to TRBJ2-3; D is possibly TRBD1 (6 bases). V lost 1 base, J lost 3 bases, and 17 bases lay in between. The germline gives CDR1 ENHRY, CDR2 SYGVKD. This CDR3 has 17 residues.